These T cell receptor beta chains were read from a single sample in a study of regulatory T cells in long-lasting Graves disease. TCRdb independently ran MiXCR on the multiplex PCR reads; one entry per CDR3 protein. The sample yields about 560,000 distinct CDR3 sequences, 16% seen once. The data also belong to a second study, concerning T cells in Graves' hyperthyroidism and ophthalmopathy.

Sample: peripheral blood mononuclear cells (PBMCs), taken at new diagnosis, from a patient treated with antithyroid drugs. Receptor source: a man aged 18 to 30 with Graves disease. The CDR3 runs from the conserved cysteine through the conserved F or W. The order of the fields is CDR3 DNA, CDR3 protein, D gene, V gene, clone size, J gene. A D gene is named only where the DNA matches it firmly. Clone size is not always given. Where it is, it says once, few, many or a class for expanded clones.

CDR3 DNA: TGTGCCAGCTCACCCGACCTGGGACGGAATTCCTACGAGCAGTACTTC
CDR3 protein: CASSPDLGRNSYEQYF
D gene: -
V gene: TRBV18
clone size: many
J gene: TRBJ2-7

CDR3 DNA: TGTGCCAGCGGAAGAGAGGGCAGGGACGCTTTCTTT
CDR3 protein: CASGREGRDAFF
D gene: -
V gene: TRBV7-9
clone size: few
J gene: TRBJ1-1

CDR3 DNA: TGTGCCAGCAGTGAGGCCCGTTTTGAGACCCAGTACTTC
CDR3 protein: CASSEARFETQYF
D gene: -
V gene: TRBV2
clone size: many
J gene: TRBJ2-5

CDR3 DNA: TGTGCCAGCAGGGGTAGCGGGAGGAGGGCCGGGGAGCTGTTTTTT
CDR3 protein: CASRGSGRRAGELFF
D gene: TRBD2
V gene: TRBV27
clone size: few
J gene: TRBJ2-2

CDR3 DNA: TGCAGTGCTAGTTTTGGGATTAACCACGAGCAGTACTTC
CDR3 protein: CSASFGINHEQYF
D gene: -
V gene: TRBV20-1
clone size: many
J gene: TRBJ2-7

CDR3 DNA: TGTGCCAGCAGTGAACGGACAGTAAACACCGGGGAGCTGTTTTTT
CDR3 protein: CASSERTVNTGELFF
D gene: -
V gene: TRBV2
clone size: many
J gene: TRBJ2-2

CDR3 DNA: TGTGCCAGTAGTGTAACCTTACTAAATGAGCAGTTCTTC
CDR3 protein: CASSVTLLNEQFF
D gene: -
V gene: TRBV19
clone size: -
J gene: TRBJ2-1

CDR3 DNA: TGTGCCAGCACGGAGGAGGGGAGTTCAGATACGCAGTATTTT
CDR3 protein: CASTEEGSSDTQYF
D gene: -
V gene: TRBV28
clone size: -
J gene: TRBJ2-3

CDR3 DNA: TGTGCCAGCAGTCCACGGGTGGGGGCGTGGGGCTACACCTTC
CDR3 protein: CASSPRVGAWGYTF
D gene: -
V gene: TRBV28
clone size: few
J gene: TRBJ1-2

CDR3 DNA: TGTGCCAGCAGCTTGAATCTCGGACCCTACGAGCAGTACTTC
CDR3 protein: CASSLNLGPYEQYF
D gene: -
V gene: TRBV12-3/TRBV12-4
clone size: many
J gene: TRBJ2-7

CDR3 DNA: TGTGCCAGCAGCCAAGACAGGGCGGCCTACTCTGGGGCCAACGTCCTGACTTTC
CDR3 protein: CASSQDRAAYSGANVLTF
D gene: -
V gene: TRBV14
clone size: few
J gene: TRBJ2-6

CDR3 DNA: TGCGCCAGCAGCTTCGGGACAGGGGACATGAACACTGAAGCTTTCTTT
CDR3 protein: CASSFGTGDMNTEAFF
D gene: TRBD1
V gene: TRBV5-1
clone size: few
J gene: TRBJ1-1

CDR3 DNA: TGCAGTGCTAGCGAGGGGGGGGGTTCACCCCTCCACTTT
CDR3 protein: CSASEGGGSPLHF
D gene: -
V gene: TRBV20-1
clone size: -
J gene: TRBJ1-6

CDR3 DNA: TGTGCCACCTCGGAGGGCGGCATCTATGGCTACACCTTC
CDR3 protein: CATSEGGIYGYTF
D gene: -
V gene: TRBV28
clone size: many
J gene: TRBJ1-2

CDR3 DNA: TGCAGTGCTAGAGTCGGCGGTAACACAGATACGCAGTATTTT
CDR3 protein: CSARVGGNTDTQYF
D gene: -
V gene: TRBV20-1
clone size: -
J gene: TRBJ2-3

CDR3 DNA: TGTGCCAGCAGCGTAGGGACGGGTTCCTCTGGAAACACCATATATTTT
CDR3 protein: CASSVGTGSSGNTIYF
D gene: -
V gene: TRBV9
clone size: once
J gene: TRBJ1-3

CDR3 DNA: TGTGCCAGCAGTTTATCGAGGGATGGCCGAGAGACCCAGTACTTC
CDR3 protein: CASSLSRDGRETQYF
D gene: -
V gene: TRBV28
clone size: few
J gene: TRBJ2-5

CDR3 DNA: TGTGCCAGCAGGCCTAGGGGCAGGGCTAATGAAAAACTGTTTTTT
CDR3 protein: CASRPRGRANEKLFF
D gene: -
V gene: TRBV7-9
clone size: once
J gene: TRBJ1-4

CDR3 DNA: TGTGCCAGCAGCCAAGTCGGGGGCCAGTACTTC
CDR3 protein: CASSQVGGQYF
D gene: -
V gene: TRBV3-1
clone size: few
J gene: TRBJ2-5

CDR3 DNA: TGCGCCAGCAGCTTTGGGACTAGCGGGAGGAGAACAGATACGCAGTATTTT
CDR3 protein: CASSFGTSGRRTDTQYF
D gene: TRBD2
V gene: TRBV5-1
clone size: -
J gene: TRBJ2-3

CDR3 DNA: TGCAGTGCTAGAGTGACCGGGAGCTACTACAATGAGCAGTTCTTC
CDR3 protein: CSARVTGSYYNEQFF
D gene: -
V gene: TRBV20-1
clone size: -
J gene: TRBJ2-1

CDR3 DNA: TGTGCCAGCAGTCACAGCGGGAGTACCTTCGGGCAGTACTTC
CDR3 protein: CASSHSGSTFGQYF
D gene: TRBD2
V gene: TRBV27
clone size: many
J gene: TRBJ2-7

CDR3 DNA: TGTGCCAGCAGTTTCCCGGGATCGTCCTACGAGCAGTACTTC
CDR3 protein: CASSFPGSSYEQYF
D gene: -
V gene: TRBV28
clone size: many
J gene: TRBJ2-7

CDR3 DNA: TGCGCCAGCAGCAGGCAGGGGGTAGCAAACGAGCAGTACTTC
CDR3 protein: CASSRQGVANEQYF
D gene: TRBD1
V gene: TRBV5-1
clone size: many
J gene: TRBJ2-7

CDR3 DNA: TGTGCCAGCAGTTTAGGACAGCGGAGCATGAACACTGAAGCTTTCTTT
CDR3 protein: CASSLGQRSMNTEAFF
D gene: -
V gene: TRBV12-3/TRBV12-4
clone size: many
J gene: TRBJ1-1

CDR3 DNA: TGTGCCAGCAGCCCGCCGGGACAGGTTTACGCCGGGGAGCTGTTTTTT
CDR3 protein: CASSPPGQVYAGELFF
D gene: TRBD1
V gene: TRBV7-3
clone size: -
J gene: TRBJ2-2

CDR3 DNA: TGCGCCAGCAGCTTGACGCCAGGGAGAAGGACCGGGGAGCTGTTTTTT
CDR3 protein: CASSLTPGRRTGELFF
D gene: -
V gene: TRBV5-1
clone size: -
J gene: TRBJ2-2

CDR3 DNA: TGCGCCAGCTCCGGAGGCGGGGACACCGGGGAGCTGTTTTTT
CDR3 protein: CASSGGGDTGELFF
D gene: -
V gene: TRBV5-1
clone size: -
J gene: TRBJ2-2

CDR3 DNA: TGCAGTGCTAGAGATCGCGGGAGACCATACTACGAGCAGTACTTC
CDR3 protein: CSARDRGRPYYEQYF
D gene: TRBD2
V gene: TRBV20-1
clone size: few
J gene: TRBJ2-7

CDR3 DNA: TGTGCCAGCAGTTATAGTACAGGGGGCTGGAACACTGAAGCTTTCTTT
CDR3 protein: CASSYSTGGWNTEAFF
D gene: TRBD1
V gene: TRBV12-3/TRBV12-4
clone size: many
J gene: TRBJ1-1

CDR3 DNA: TGTGCCAGCAGCTTGGGACAGGGGAAGTACACCGGGGAGCTGTTTTTT
CDR3 protein: CASSLGQGKYTGELFF
D gene: TRBD1
V gene: TRBV5-5
clone size: -
J gene: TRBJ2-2

CDR3 DNA: TGTGCCAGCAGTCCCGGGACAGCGGACTATGGCTACACCTTC
CDR3 protein: CASSPGTADYGYTF
D gene: TRBD1
V gene: TRBV18
clone size: many
J gene: TRBJ1-2